This entry features one T cell receptor beta chain sequence. The target of this receptor is not known. Base qualities are not provided; no much larger clone lies one nucleotide away. The germline V gene (reference sequence) supplies CDR1 LNHNV and CDR2 YYDKDF. V trim: 3 bases; J trim: 3 bases; unmatched bases: 4. From the cysteine up to the phenylalanine, the CDR3 has a length of 14 residues. Only the CDR3 part of the read is kept: 42 bases, read in frame from the first base. This sample was included in a study of siplizumab effects on memory and regulatory T cells (dated by TCRdb to the late 2010s). Background for the entire study: The effect of the anti-CD2 antibody siplizumab on alloreactive T-cell subsets was examined in allogeneic mixed lymphocyte reactions constructed from human PBMCs.

Additional sequencing covered unstimulated subsets from three donor pairs, namely CD8+ effector memory, CD4+ naive, CD8+ TEMRA, CD4+ memory and CD8+ naive. Sorted unstimulated T cells and proliferating T cells recovered from mixed lymphocyte reactions were subjected to TCRbeta CDR3 sequencing. Fresh whole blood from 9 to 10 HLA-typed healthy donors served as the source for isolating PBMCs. General study outcomes and caveats: The suppressive function of proliferating Tregs from siplizumab cultures was not functionally confirmed. Unstimulated naive T cells appeared more diverse than memory T cells, and naive cells seemed to contribute substantially to the alloresponse. Siplizumab significantly lowered the cumulative frequency of alloreactive sequences that could be traced to unstimulated CD4+ memory T cells. Because sequences below about 10^-5 frequency were poorly captured, only a minor fraction of alloreactive clones could be mapped to unstimulated subsets. Among mappable alloreactive CD4+ clones, the Treg-derived fraction averaged around 70% with siplizumab versus 25% to 30% in control reactions. Roughly 75-96% of proliferating CD4+ or CD8+ clones could not be assigned a naive or memory phenotype.

The library was produced with the immunoSEQ multiplex PCR assay. Some 1.1 x 10^5 TCR templates per sample were assayed by the deep sequencing platform. Genomic DNA extracted from sorted T cells was used for TCRbeta CDR3 sequencing. In the source study's methods: The R programming language was used for the clonal analysis of the TCRbeta CDR3 data. Unstimulated samples were compared with post-reaction CFSE-low samples to define alloreactive CD4+ and CD8+ clones. Regulatory or non-regulatory origin was assigned to alloreactive CD4+ clones by matching of sequences to sorted unstimulated Treg and non-Treg repertoires. TCRdb obtained this table from immuneACCESS and retained in-frame rearrangements with V and J assigned. These tables miss some clones; where compared with another copy, unresolved V genes account for less than half of the shortfall, and the remainder is unexplained. V and J calls and clone size follow that table, whereas D and trimming were derived from the DNA. This sample gives about 52,000 clones in total; around 97% of them show up just once. Around 0.6% of the sample lies in the top ten.

The sequence was obtained from a human donor in good health. Recombination connected TRBV15 to TRBJ1-1; 7 central nucleotides agree with TRBD1. The sample consisted of naive CD4+ T cells sorted from blood. The cell subset or site label on this specimen signifies: unstimulated naive T cells. The nucleotide sequence is TGTGCCACCAGCAGGCCGACAGGGTACACTGAAGCTTTCTTT. This encodes CATSRPTGYTEAFF.